This TCR beta chain is from a study of blood T cell repertoires in COVID-19. Study in general: The analysed material was cDNA or gDNA that came from T cells, B-cell-depleted T cells, or PBMCs.

The CDR3 covers 19 residues. The germline V gene has CDR1 SGHDT and CDR2 YYEEEE. The V gene end was trimmed by 4 bases and the J gene end by 0 bases; junction bases not matched to a gene: 16. Some clones are missing from TCRdb's copy, which holds only in-frame ones; the method was immunoSEQ multiplex PCR. The sample records around 320,000 clones, about nine tenths being singletons. The chain is built from TRBV5-6 and TRBJ2-7, with 10 bases fitting TRBD2. The sequence derives from a man in his late teens or twenties with active or convalescent COVID-19. The specimen was peripheral blood. The CDR3 nucleotides read TGTGCCAGCAGCATGACTAGCGGGCCGATCGTCTTCAGCTCCTACGAGCAGTACTTC. As protein: CASSMTSGPIVFSSYEQYF.